This T cell receptor (beta chain) comes out of a study of blood T cell repertoires in COVID-19. Study in general: Some COVID-19 samples were acute and others convalescent; all came from the United States, Italy and Spain. From T cells, B-cell-depleted T cells, or PBMCs came the material, which was cDNA or gDNA.

Original methodology: Reference gene primer amplification gave estimated nucleated cell counts. Using immunoSEQ multiplex PCR, the repertoire was profiled, and TCRdb retains in-frame clones only, with some absent. V and J calls plus clone size are reproduced from that table; the DNA served to infer D and trimming. The data show roughly 350,000 clones, with roughly 90% seen just once and approximately 4% held by the top ten. The TCR originated in a woman aged 50 to 60 with active or convalescent COVID-19. The sequenced sample was peripheral blood.

CDR3 in amino acids: CASKPGQGYTGELFF. Written as DNA, the CDR3 is TGTGCCAGCAAGCCGGGACAGGGGTACACCGGGGAGCTGTTTTTT. The rearrangement joins TRBV2 to TRBJ2-2; 10 nucleotides line up with TRBD1. The V gene end was trimmed by 7 bases and the J gene end by 3 bases; junction bases not matched to a gene: 5. The CDR3 sequence is 15 residues long. Germline-derived CDR1 and CDR2 are SNHLY and FYNNEI.